Here is one T cell receptor beta chain with its context. These data are taken from a study of blood T cell repertoires in COVID-19. Study at large: Specimens from acute and convalescent COVID-19 originated in the United States, Italy and Spain. Sample material is recorded as cDNA or gDNA derived from T cells, B-cell-depleted T cells, or PBMCs.

How the authors handled the data: From reference gene primer amplification, estimates of nucleated cell counts were derived. Assay used: immunoSEQ multiplex PCR; TCRdb lists only in-frame clones, some missing. Clonal size and the V and J genes are those of that table, whereas D and trimming came from the DNA. The table lists 30,000 to 40,000 clones, about 85% of them singletons. Germline lookup yields CDR1 SGHAT and CDR2 FQNNGV. CDR3 size: 19 residues. Trimming removed 2 bases from V and 4 bases from J; junction bases left unmatched: 14. What was sequenced was peripheral blood. The sequence derives from a human donor with acute or convalescent COVID-19. The donor label of this sample is uncertain. This chain links TRBV11-2 with TRBJ2-3; TRBD2 agrees at 11 bases. The CDR3 DNA reads TGTGCCAGCAGCTTATTCCCGACCACTAGCGGGAGTGTATCAGATACGCAGTATTTT. Its translation is CASSLFPTTSGSVSDTQYF.